This T cell receptor beta chain was sequenced for a study of radiotherapy plus CTLA-4 blockade in lung cancer. Study background: 15% to 20% of patients responded objectively, and roughly 31% achieved disease control. Study-wide points: Once radiotherapy plus ipilimumab had been given, TCR clones derived from tumor expanded in blood.

The protocol was immunoSEQ multiplex PCR, while the TCRdb copy is restricted to in-frame clones and leaves out a portion. Of roughly 75,000 clones in the sample, 84% are singletons; the top ten hold approximately 0.81%. A remark on this clone: Its antigen is undetermined.

This TCR was sampled from a human donor with non-small cell lung cancer who had stable disease on radiotherapy plus ipilimumab. The sample here was peripheral blood, taken from a patient treated with radiotherapy plus ipilimumab.

The CDR3 is CSAGWRGTGELFF. The CDR3 DNA reads as TGCAGCGCGGGGTGGAGGGGCACCGGGGAGCTGTTTTTT. This chain links TRBV29-1 with TRBJ2-2; possibly TRBD2 for D (6 bases). Germline values: CDR1 SQVTM, CDR2 ANQGSEA. Trimming took 7 bases from V and 4 from J, leaving 13 bases between them. This CDR3 region has 13 residues.